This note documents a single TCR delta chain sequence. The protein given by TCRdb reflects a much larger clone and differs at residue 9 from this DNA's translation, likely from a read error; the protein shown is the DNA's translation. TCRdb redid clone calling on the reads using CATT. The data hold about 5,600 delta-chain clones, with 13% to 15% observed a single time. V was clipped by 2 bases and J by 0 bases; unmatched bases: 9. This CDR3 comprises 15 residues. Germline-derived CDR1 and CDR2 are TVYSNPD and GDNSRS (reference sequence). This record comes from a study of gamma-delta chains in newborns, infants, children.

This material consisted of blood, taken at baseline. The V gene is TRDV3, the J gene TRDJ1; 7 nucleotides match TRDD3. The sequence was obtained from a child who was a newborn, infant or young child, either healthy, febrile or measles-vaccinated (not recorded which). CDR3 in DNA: TGTGCCTTTGAAGGGGGGATTCCTTACACCGATAAACTCATCTTT. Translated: CAFEGGIPYTDKLIF.